This T cell receptor (beta chain) was obtained from a study of control samples from healthy donors and cancer patients. The V gene's germline CDR1 is LNHDA and CDR2 SQIVND (reference sequence). The CDR3 contains 14 residues. V was cut by 2 bases and J by 6 bases, with 14 bases left in between. TCRdb keeps only in-frame clones here, not all; method: immunoSEQ multiplex PCR. The profile shows 98,000 or so clones, around three quarters of them singletons. In this sample, this clone turned up once. This TCR was sampled from a woman aged 25-40 years in good health. The chain links TRBV19 to TRBJ2-7, with unresolved D. The sample was blood. CDR3 coding DNA: TGTGCCAGTAGTATAACCGCGTCCCTGGGCGAGCAGTACTTC. It yields the protein CASSITASLGEQYF. Combining the CDR3 with reference TRBV19 and TRBJ2-7 gives the whole variable domain DGGITQSPKYLFRKEGQNVTLSCEQNLNHDAMYWYRQDPGQGLRLIYYSQIVNDFQKGDIAEGYSVSREKKESFPLTVTSAQKNPTAFYLCASSITASLGEQYFGPGTRLTVT.